This TCR beta chain was profiled in a study of blood T cell repertoires in COVID-19. Study-wide context: The United States, Italy and Spain were the sources of the acute and convalescent COVID-19 samples. Sources were T cells, B-cell-depleted T cells, or PBMCs; the material itself was cDNA or gDNA.

Germline V lookup: CDR1 SSHAT, CDR2 FNYEAQ (reference sequence). CDR3 size: 16 residues. A note on this clone: The junction shows a germline mismatch at one end, possibly a read error.

Per the original data handling: Estimates of nucleated cell counts were drawn from the amplification of reference gene primers. Sequenced by immunoSEQ multiplex PCR; TCRdb stores in-frame clones only, minus some. The DNA gave D and trimming, while V, J and clone size come from that table. This table has 250,000 to 300,000 clones, approximately 91% appearing once. The chain couples TRBV7-7 to TRBJ2-2; perhaps TRBD2 as D (6 bases). Sequenced sample: peripheral blood. This clonotype was obtained from a man aged 50 or older with acute or convalescent COVID-19. The CDR3 DNA reads TGTGCTAGCAGCTTAGGGAGCGGGCTAAACACCGGGGAGCTGTTTTTT. This codes for CASSLGSGLNTGELFF.